Listed below are T cell receptor beta chains from one sample, sequenced in a study of cytomegalovirus exposure and HLA in healthy donors. TCRdb's table, derived via immunoSEQ multiplex PCR, lists solely in-frame clones and lacks some. The repertoire holds 130,000 to 150,000 clones, with 9.4% as singletons. Source material: PBMCs. Every receptor here comes from a male donor in good health and CMV-seronegative. Each CDR3 is given with its conserved first and last residue. Fields, in order: V gene, D gene, CDR3 protein. D genes are given only for firm matches.

TRBV9 | . | CASSVSGGELFF
TRBV7-2 | . | CASSLGVGPRFNEQYF
TRBV4-3 | TRBD2 | CASSQDPLLAGGNYNEQFF
TRBV9 | . | CASSVGTYLRETQYF
TRBV6-1 | . | CASSDRAGVDEQFF
TRBV2 | TRBD1 | CASSSLPGQATYSYEQYF
TRBV29-1 | TRBD2 | CSVAIAGDPGELFF
TRBV28 | TRBD2 | CASRSGGSQYEQFF
TRBV19 | TRBD2 | CASSIEPGGPQTQYF
TRBV28 | . | CASSLGLSYEQYF
TRBV2 | TRBD2 | CASRRAGGLSNEQFF
TRBV4-3 | TRBD2 | CASSPDSPSGEGGELFF
TRBV19 | . | CASSPSMDNPLGAFF